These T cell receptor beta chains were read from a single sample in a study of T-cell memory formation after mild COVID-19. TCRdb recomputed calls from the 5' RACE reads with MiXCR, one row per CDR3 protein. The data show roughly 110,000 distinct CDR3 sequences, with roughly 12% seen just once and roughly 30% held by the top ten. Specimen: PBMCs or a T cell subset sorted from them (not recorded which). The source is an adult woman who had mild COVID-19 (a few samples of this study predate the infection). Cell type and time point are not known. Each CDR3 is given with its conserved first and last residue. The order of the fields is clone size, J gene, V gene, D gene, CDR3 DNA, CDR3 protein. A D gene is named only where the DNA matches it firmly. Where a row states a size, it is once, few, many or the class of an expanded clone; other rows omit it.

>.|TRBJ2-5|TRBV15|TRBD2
TGTGCCACCAGCAGAGGAGCGGGAGAGGAGACCCAGTACTTC
CATSRGAGEETQYF
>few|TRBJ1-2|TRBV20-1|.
TGCAGTGCTGAGGACGCACCTTGGGGCTACACCTTC
CSAEDAPWGYTF
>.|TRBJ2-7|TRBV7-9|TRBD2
TGTGCCAGCAGCTTAGTTGCGGGGGAGGGCTCCTACGAGCAGTACTTC
CASSLVAGEGSYEQYF
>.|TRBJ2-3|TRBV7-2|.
TGTGCCAGCAGCTTAGCGGGGACGCCGTATCGGTCAGATACGCAGTATTTT
CASSLAGTPYRSDTQYF
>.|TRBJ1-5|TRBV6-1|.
TGTGCCAGCAGTCCAAAGGAAAGGGGCAGTCAGCCCCAGCATTTT
CASSPKERGSQPQHF
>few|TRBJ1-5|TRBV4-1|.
TGCGCCAGCAGCCAAGGAGAAAATCAGCCCCAGCATTTT
CASSQGENQPQHF
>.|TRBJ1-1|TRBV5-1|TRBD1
TGCGCCAGCACCTTAGGGTCCGCCGGGACAGGGGTACGCGCTGAAGCTTTCTTT
CASTLGSAGTGVRAEAFF
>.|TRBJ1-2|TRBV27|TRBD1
TGTGCCAGCAGTTCCTACGACAGGGCGACAGGTGGCTACACCTTC
CASSSYDRATGGYTF
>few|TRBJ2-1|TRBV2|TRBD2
TGTGCCAGCAGTGCTCGGCTAGCGGGAGCCATCGAGGTTCACAATGAGCAGTTCTTC
CASSARLAGAIEVHNEQFF
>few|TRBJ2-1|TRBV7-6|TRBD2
TGTGCCAGCAGCCCACGAAATTGGGGGGGGGTCTCCTACAATGAGCAGTTCTTC
CASSPRNWGGVSYNEQFF
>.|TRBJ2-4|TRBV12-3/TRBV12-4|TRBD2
TGTGCCAGCAGCCCCCCTGGGGGGGTCTGGAGCATTCAGTACTTC
CASSPPGGVWSIQYF
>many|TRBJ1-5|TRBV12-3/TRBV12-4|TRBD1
TGTGCCAGCAGTACCGACAGGGGTAAACAGCCCCAGCATTTT
CASSTDRGKQPQHF
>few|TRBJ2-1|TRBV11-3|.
TGTGCCAGCAGCTTAGATCCGGTTAGCTCCTACAATGAGCAGTTCTTC
CASSLDPVSSYNEQFF
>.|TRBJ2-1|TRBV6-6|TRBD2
TGTGCCAGCAGTTACGCAGCGGGAGTTGGGAATGAGCAGTTCTTC
CASSYAAGVGNEQFF
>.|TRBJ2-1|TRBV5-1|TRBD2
TGCGCCAGCAGCTTGACTAGCGGGACCTACAATGAGCAGTTCTTC
CASSLTSGTYNEQFF
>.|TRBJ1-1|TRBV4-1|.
TGCGCCAGCAGCTTCGGACAGATGAACACTGAAGCTTTCTTT
CASSFGQMNTEAFF
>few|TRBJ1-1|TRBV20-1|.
TGCAGTGCTAGAGATCCTGACAGTGGCCTTGAAGCTTTCTTT
CSARDPDSGLEAFF
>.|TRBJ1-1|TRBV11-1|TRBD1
TGTGCCAGCAGCCCAAGGGACAGGGTTTACACTGAAGCTTTCTTT
CASSPRDRVYTEAFF
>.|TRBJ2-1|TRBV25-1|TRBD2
TGTGCCAGCAGTGGAGGTGGGACTAGCCAGTTCTTC
CASSGGGTSQFF